A selection of T cell receptor beta chains follows, all from one sample in a study of blood T cell repertoires in COVID-19. Sequenced by immunoSEQ multiplex PCR; TCRdb stores in-frame clones only, minus some. In the table there are 200,000 to 250,000 clones, 70% to 85% of which are singletons. Sequencing was performed on PBMCs or T cells enriched from blood (not recorded which). The receptors come from a man in his forties or fifties who had recovered from COVID-19. Both conserved end residues are part of each CDR3. A D gene is named only where the DNA matches it firmly. Part of the rows lack a size; the others show once, few, many or a class for expanded clones.

J	size	V	D	CDR3	DNA
TRBJ2-1	-	TRBV28	-	CASSHRRRESYNEQFF	TGTGCCAGCAGTCACCGGCGCAGGGAATCCTACAATGAGCAGTTCTTC
TRBJ2-6	-	TRBV4-2	TRBD2	CASSQEVLGLAGGPSGANVLTF	TGTGCCAGCAGCCAAGAAGTCCTCGGACTAGCGGGAGGGCCCTCTGGGGCCAACGTCCTGACTTTC
TRBJ1-5	few	TRBV6-5	TRBD1	CASLQGRNQPQHF	TGTGCCAGCCTACAGGGGCGCAATCAGCCCCAGCATTTT
TRBJ1-1	-	TRBV18	TRBD1	CASSPQTGGNTEAFF	TGTGCCAGCTCACCGCAGACAGGGGGGAACACTGAAGCTTTCTTT
TRBJ2-7	-	TRBV27	TRBD2	CASSQRDSSYEQYF	TGTGCCAGCAGCCAGCGGGACTCTTCCTACGAGCAGTACTTC
TRBJ2-2	once	TRBV2	-	CASWRETGELFF	TGTGCCTCATGGAGGGAAACCGGGGAGCTGTTTTTT
TRBJ2-7	-	TRBV5-4	TRBD1	CASSRPGGNYEQYF	TGTGCCAGCAGCCGACCAGGGGGCAACTACGAGCAGTACTTC
TRBJ2-1	-	TRBV3-1/TRBV3-2	TRBD2	CASSLGTGGYNEQFF	TGTGCCAGCAGCCTCGGGACGGGAGGGTACAATGAGCAGTTCTTC
TRBJ2-5	-	TRBV5-4	TRBD1	CASSKTGGETQYF	TGTGCCAGCAGCAAGACAGGGGGAGAGACCCAGTACTTC
TRBJ1-2	-	TRBV5-5	TRBD1	CASSWGDRHTNYGYTF	TGTGCCAGCAGCTGGGGGGACAGGCACACTAACTATGGCTACACCTTC
TRBJ2-5	-	TRBV5-5	TRBD1	CASSSGPRGTETQYF	TGTGCCAGCAGCTCCGGCCCCAGGGGGACGGAGACCCAGTACTTC
TRBJ1-2	-	TRBV7-8	-	CASSPRTDLYGYTF	TGTGCCAGCAGCCCGCGGACGGACTTGTATGGCTACACCTTC
TRBJ1-5	-	TRBV10-3	-	CAISGSQGLNQPQHF	TGTGCCATCAGTGGATCGCAGGGGCTTAATCAGCCCCAGCATTTT
TRBJ2-3	few	TRBV25-1	TRBD2	CASSLGGGLAAPYTQYF	TGTGCCAGCAGTTTGGGAGGGGGACTAGCGGCCCCATATACGCAGTATTTT
TRBJ2-7	-	TRBV5-5	TRBD1	CASSRGQASPYEQYF	TGTGCCAGCAGCCGAGGACAGGCTTCCCCCTACGAGCAGTACTTC
TRBJ1-4	once	TRBV2	-	CASGEDEKLFF	TGTGCCAGCGGGGAGGATGAAAAACTGTTTTTT
TRBJ1-4	once	TRBV9	TRBD1	CASSARTGFNEKLFF	TGTGCCAGCAGCGCCCGGACAGGCTTTAATGAAAAACTGTTTTTT
TRBJ2-1	-	TRBV29-1	TRBD2	CSVGGTTTSTYNEQFF	TGCAGCGTCGGGGGGACTACCACCTCGACCTACAATGAGCAGTTCTTC
TRBJ1-3	-	TRBV28	-	CASRGPSGNTIYF	TGTGCCAGCAGGGGGCCTTCTGGAAACACCATATATTTT
TRBJ2-5	-	TRBV11-2	TRBD2	CASSLGLAGGGRQETQYF	TGTGCCAGCAGCTTGGGACTAGCGGGAGGGGGTCGCCAAGAGACCCAGTACTTC
TRBJ1-1	-	TRBV5-5	-	CASSFEGQYTEAFF	TGTGCCAGCAGCTTCGAGGGCCAGTATACTGAAGCTTTCTTT
TRBJ2-1	-	TRBV9	-	CASSVGSPPYNEQFF	TGTGCCAGCAGCGTAGGAAGCCCCCCCTACAATGAGCAGTTCTTC
TRBJ1-2	once	TRBV2	-	CASSDGGNYGYTF	TGTGCCAGCAGTGACGGCGGGAACTATGGCTACACCTTC
TRBJ1-1	-	TRBV5-1	TRBD1	CASSWGTATRAEAFF	TGCGCCAGCAGCTGGGGGACAGCAACCCGCGCTGAAGCTTTCTTT
TRBJ2-6	few	TRBV4-2	TRBD1	CASSQDRGTGANVLTF	TGTGCCAGCAGCCAAGACAGGGGGACCGGGGCCAACGTCCTGACTTTC
TRBJ2-3	-	TRBV2	-	CASNVISRDTQYF	TGTGCCAGCAACGTAATATCACGGGATACGCAGTATTTT
TRBJ1-2	-	TRBV7-8	TRBD1	CASSLISPGGTYGYTF	TGTGCCAGCAGCCTCATATCCCCAGGGGGCACCTATGGCTACACCTTC